This passage covers 14 T cell receptor beta chains from one sample sequenced in a study of shared clonotypes between healthy human individuals. The assay was immunoSEQ multiplex PCR, and TCRdb's table has in-frame clones only and misses some. Of 1 million to 1.3 million clones in the sample, around three quarters were seen once. The sequenced material came from memory CD4+ T cells from PBMCs. Subset defined: CD45RA-negative fraction. These receptors all come from a man aged 18 to 30 in good health. Some clones in this sample may be carry-over from other donors' samples.

Ten or more counts support this clone. Other DNA sequences in this sample translate to the same CDR3. The chain combines TRBV28 with TRBJ2-5; D is undetermined. The V and J ends lost 3 bases and 5 bases respectively, with 4 bases between them. Germline values: CDR1 MDHEN, CDR2 SYDVKM. CDR3 length equals 11 residues. The CDR3 DNA sequence: TGTGCCAGCAGTTTGAGCGAGACCCAGTACTTC. Protein: CASSLSETQYF.

The chain has TRBV19 and TRBJ2-5, with TRBD1 as a possible D gene (7 bases). The CDR3 spans 13 residues. Germline CDR1 LNHDA, CDR2 SQIVND (reference sequence). V lost 7 bases and J 5 bases, leaving 14 bases between the germline ends. The CDR3 spells CASTPPGGETQYF. CDR3 nucleotide sequence: TGTGCCAGTACCCCCCCAGGGGGGGAGACCCAGTACTTC.

CDR3 amino acids: CASSFGTPTYNEQFF. CDR3 bases: TGCGCCAGCAGCTTCGGGACACCAACCTACAATGAGCAGTTCTTC. The gene calls are TRBV5-1 and TRBJ2-1, with a possible D match to TRBD1 (6 bases). There are 15 residues in the CDR3. V was clipped by 2 bases and J by 2 bases, with 11 bases between them. The germline V gene has CDR1 SGHRS and CDR2 YFSETQ.

In DNA form, the CDR3 reads TGTGCCATCAGGGAGAGCGACAGGGCCATGAACACTGAAGCTTTCTTT. This encodes CAIRESDRAMNTEAFF. V and J are TRBV10-3 and TRBJ1-1; TRBD1 agrees at 7 bases. Looked up from germline, CDR1 is ENHRY and CDR2 is SYGVKD. The CDR3 has 16 amino acids. The ends lost 6 bases at V and 0 bases at J; junction bases unmatched: 10.

The chain uses TRBV11-2 and TRBJ1-2, with D unresolved. CDR1 is SGHAT and CDR2 is FQNNGV in the germline V gene. The CDR3 length is 14 residues. The V end was cut by 5 bases, the J end by 2 bases, with 12 bases between. CDR3 region: CASSPEIGNYGYTF. The CDR3 DNA reads as TGTGCCAGCAGCCCAGAGATAGGGAACTATGGCTACACCTTC.

The CDR3 region is CASSLLAGGRYEQYF. The CDR3 DNA reads TGTGCCAGCAGCCTGCTTGCGGGGGGTAGGTACGAGCAGTACTTC. The rearrangement joins TRBV13 to TRBJ2-7; 8 positions agree with TRBD2. The V gene end was trimmed by 5 bases and the J gene end by 4 bases; junction bases not matched to a gene: 10. The CDR3 spans 15 residues. Looked up from germline, CDR1 is PRHDT and CDR2 is FYEKMQ (reference sequence).

The chain recombines TRBV2 with TRBJ1-2; D is perhaps TRBD1 (6 bases). With 9 bases removed from V and 6 bases from J, the gap between germline ends came to 17 bases. Germline V CDR1 and CDR2: SNHLY, FYNNEI. CDR3 length: 13 residues. In DNA, the CDR3 is TGTGCCAGTGTCCGGGACAACATCGATGGCTACACCTTC. Protein product: CASVRDNIDGYTF.

In this sample, this clone turned up once. The V call is TRBV2, the J call TRBJ2-1; 8 bases are a match to TRBD2. The CDR3 sequence is 15 residues long. The ends lost 4 bases at V and 3 bases at J; junction bases unmatched: 5. CDR1 is SNHLY, CDR2 FYNNEI, per germline. The CDR3 bases are TGTGCCAGCAGTGTGGGCGGGAGGCTCTACAATGAGCAGTTCTTC. It is translated as CASSVGGRLYNEQFF.

The genes are TRBV6-1 and TRBJ1-5; D ambiguous. The CDR3 consists of 15 residues. The V gene's germline CDR1 is MNHNS and CDR2 SASEGT. V lost 7 bases and J 6 bases, leaving 19 bases between the germline ends. The CDR3 nucleotides read TGTGCCAGCAAGAGGCAATCGGGCGTTGGTCAGCCCCAGCATTTT. As protein: CASKRQSGVGQPQHF.

About this clone: Other nucleotide sequences in the sample specify the same CDR3. CDR3 protein: CASSSGGNQPQHF. For the CDR3, the DNA is TGTGCCAGCAGTTCGGGGGGCAATCAGCCCCAGCATTTT. The chain links TRBV28 to TRBJ1-5, with a weak D call TRBD1 (5 bases). Trimming stripped 4 bases from V and 2 bases from J, with 6 bases between. CDR1 MDHEN and CDR2 SYDVKM come from the germline V gene. The CDR3 runs to 13 residues.

In its sample, this clone was seen once. This may be a read error, as it is one base from a much larger clone. V and J are TRBV6-5 and TRBJ2-7, with 8 bases identical to TRBD1. The CDR3 loop spans 15 amino acids. V lost 4 bases to trimming and J lost 5 bases; unmatched junction nucleotides: 10. CDR1 MNHEY and CDR2 SVGAGI come from the germline V gene. The CDR3 region has the DNA TGTGCCAGCAGTTGCTCAAGACAGGGGATGAACGAGCAGTACTTC. Translation: CASSCSRQGMNEQYF.

This clone has a handful of counts. The rearrangement uses TRBV4-1 and TRBJ2-7, with 8 bases fitting TRBD1. The CDR3 totals 13 residues. The V gene's germline CDR1 is MGHRA and CDR2 YSYEKL. Germline trimming cut 6 bases from V and 8 bases from J; bases unmatched to any gene: 9. The CDR3 is CASRRTGKDKQYF. The CDR3 DNA reads TGCGCCAGCAGACGGACAGGGAAAGACAAGCAGTACTTC.

The chain uses TRBV10-3 and TRBJ1-2; D is uncertain. Germline V CDR1 and CDR2: ENHRY, SYGVKD. The CDR3 runs to 13 residues. V lost 5 bases, J lost 2 bases, and 9 bases lay in between. The CDR3 reads CAISTADNYGYTF. In DNA, the CDR3 is TGTGCCATCAGTACGGCGGACAACTATGGCTACACCTTC.

The J gene is TRBJ2-2, the V gene TRBV7-2; no clear D gene. V lost 2 bases, J lost 8 bases, and 9 bases lay in between. The CDR3 loop spans 13 amino acids. Germline assignment: CDR1 SGHTA and CDR2 FQGNSA. In DNA, the CDR3 is TGTGCCAGCAGCTTAATTAAAGAAGGGGAGCTGTTTTTT. Encoded protein: CASSLIKEGELFF.